These T cell receptor beta chains were read from a single sample in a study of read filtering for tumor transcriptome and immune sequencing. TCRdb called the reads again in MiXCR, with one record for every CDR3 protein. The data contain approximately 93,000 distinct CDR3 sequences, 20% to 25% of them singletons. Source material: a population of CD138-negative cells sorted from bone marrow. The receptor set was obtained from a donor at least 40 years old with multiple myeloma. The CDR3 runs from the conserved cysteine through the conserved F or W. A D gene is named only where the DNA matches it firmly. Clone size is shown for a subset of rows, as once, few, many or a class of expanded clone.

V gene,clone size,D gene,CDR3 length,J gene,CDR3 protein,CDR3 DNA
TRBV11-2,many,-,13,TRBJ2-3,CASSLSERDTQYF,TGTGCCAGCAGCTTATCAGAGAGGGATACGCAGTATTTT
TRBV12-3/TRBV12-4,many,TRBD2,13,TRBJ2-1,CASQTSGGAPVLF,TGTGCCAGCCAAACGAGCGGGGGGGCCCCCGTCCTCTTC
TRBV20-1,many,TRBD2,15,TRBJ2-3,CSAKPPSGGADTQYF,TGCAGTGCTAAACCCCCTAGCGGGGGGGCGGATACGCAGTATTTT
TRBV5-1,many,-,14,TRBJ2-1,CASTLPGPYNEQFF,TGCGCCAGCACCCTGCCAGGCCCCTACAATGAGCAGTTCTTC
TRBV5-1,many,TRBD1,16,TRBJ2-7,CASSRLTGQGSYEQYF,TGCGCCAGCAGCCGATTAACGGGACAGGGATCCTACGAGCAGTACTTC
TRBV29-1,few,-,12,TRBJ2-2,CSGGGNTGELFF,TGCAGTGGAGGGGGCAACACCGGGGAGCTGTTTTTT
TRBV12-3/TRBV12-4,many,-,13,TRBJ2-5,CASSPQGRETQYF,TGTGCCAGCAGTCCTCAGGGGAGAGAGACCCAGTACTTC
TRBV28,-,-,15,TRBJ2-5,CDNSSLYRAGETQYF,TGTGACAACAGTTCCCTCTACAGGGCCGGGGAGACCCAGTACTTC
TRBV29-1,-,-,13,TRBJ2-5,CSVTYRVQETQYF,TGCAGCGTTACGTACAGGGTCCAAGAGACCCAGTACTTC
TRBV5-1,many,TRBD2,14,TRBJ2-1,CASSSLSGEGEQFF,TGCGCCAGCAGCTCTCTGAGCGGGGAAGGTGAGCAGTTCTTC
TRBV5-1,-,-,14,TRBJ1-2,CASRGQEVTYGYTF,TGCGCCAGCAGAGGGCAGGAAGTAACCTATGGCTACACCTTC
TRBV2,-,-,13,TRBJ2-5,CASSVNWMGTQYF,TGTGCCAGCAGCGTAAACTGGATGGGGACCCAGTACTTC
TRBV29-1,-,-,11,TRBJ1-5,CSVDGNQPQHF,TGCAGCGTTGACGGTAATCAGCCCCAGCATTTT
TRBV12-3/TRBV12-4,-,-,13,TRBJ2-5,CASSSGTPETQYF,TGTGCCAGCAGTTCCGGGACCCCAGAGACCCAGTACTTC
TRBV4-1,medium-sized,-,13,TRBJ2-1,CASSPRVGSEQFF,TGCGCCAGCAGCCCACGAGTTGGCAGTGAGCAGTTCTTC
TRBV5-1,many,-,17,TRBJ2-5,CASSLGGLPLLEKTQYF,TGCGCCAGCAGCTTGGGCGGTTTGCCGCTCCTCGAGAAGACCCAGTACTTC
TRBV7-8,-,-,13,TRBJ1-1,CASSPQRVTEALF,TGTGCCAGCAGCCCCCAGAGGGTCACTGAAGCTCTCTTT
TRBV5-1,many,TRBD2,15,TRBJ2-3,CASSLLAGTTDTQYF,TGCGCCAGCAGCTTACTAGCGGGAACCACAGATACGCAGTATTTT
TRBV6-1,-,-,13,TRBJ1-1,CASSDLRNTEAFF,TGTGCCAGCAGTGACCTCAGGAACACTGAAGCTTTCTTT
TRBV5-1,-,TRBD2,15,TRBJ2-5,CASSLQRGSRETQYF,TGCGCCAGCAGCTTACAGCGGGGCTCTAGGGAGACCCAGTACTTC
TRBV7-6,few,-,15,TRBJ1-5,CASSNFINSNQPQHF,TGTGCCAGCAGCAATTTCATTAATAGCAATCAGCCCCAGCATTTT
TRBV19,-,-,13,TRBJ2-2,CASNVRNTGELFF,TGTGCCAGTAACGTGAGAAACACCGGGGAGCTGTTTTTT
TRBV7-2,-,-,15,TRBJ1-2,CASSTGTRGPYGYTF,TGTGCCAGCAGCACTGGGACCCGAGGGCCCTATGGCTACACCTTC
TRBV12-3/TRBV12-4,many,-,13,TRBJ1-1,CASSQGGAGVAFF,TGTGCCAGCAGCCAGGGTGGGGCGGGGGTAGCTTTCTTT
TRBV27,many,-,13,TRBJ2-7,CASSPDGTYEQYF,TGTGCCAGCAGTCCGGACGGTACCTACGAGCAGTACTTC
TRBV14,-,TRBD1,14,TRBJ2-7,CASSRDRGVYEQYF,TGTGCCAGCAGCCGGGACAGGGGGGTCTACGAGCAGTACTTC
TRBV5-1,many,TRBD2,14,TRBJ2-1,CASQAGGPYNEQFF,TGCGCCAGCCAGGCGGGGGGCCCCTACAATGAGCAGTTCTTC
TRBV29-1,-,-,13,TRBJ2-7,CSVEKGYSGEQYF,TGCAGCGTTGAAAAAGGGTACTCCGGCGAGCAGTACTTC
TRBV20-1,few,-,13,TRBJ1-4,CSARQSTNEKLFF,TGCAGTGCTCGACAGTCAACTAATGAAAAACTGTTTTTT
TRBV7-9,many,TRBD2,16,TRBJ2-7,CASSPGEGFGSGEQYF,TGTGCCAGCAGCCCCGGGGAGGGGTTTGGATCGGGAGAGCAGTACTTC
TRBV28,-,-,15,TRBJ2-5,CASVGSGLARETQHF,TGTGCCAGCGTAGGGAGCGGGCTCGCGAGGGAGACCCAGCACTTC
TRBV15,many,-,14,TRBJ2-1,CATSRPYGYNEQFF,TGTGCCACCAGCAGACCATACGGATACAATGAGCAGTTCTTC
TRBV6-4,many,TRBD2,13,TRBJ2-1,CASSEVAGGAQFF,TGTGCCAGCAGTGAAGTAGCGGGGGGCGCTCAGTTCTTC
TRBV9,many,-,16,TRBJ2-5,CASSVGGRLLQETQYF,TGTGCCAGCAGCGTAGGGGGCAGGCTACTCCAAGAGACCCAGTACTTC
TRBV12-3/TRBV12-4,-,-,14,TRBJ2-7,CASSSLVSSYEQYF,TGTGCCAGCAGTTCGCTAGTAAGCTCCTACGAGCAGTACTTC
TRBV27,many,-,16,TRBJ2-1,CASRIQWTDPYNEQFF,TGTGCCAGCAGGATTCAATGGACAGATCCCTACAATGAGCAGTTCTTC
TRBV29-1,many,-,11,TRBJ1-4,CSVERLRKLFF,TGCAGCGTTGAGAGGCTGCGAAAACTGTTTTTT
TRBV20-1,many,TRBD1,15,TRBJ2-5,CSASPDRGIQETQYF,TGCAGTGCTAGTCCTGACAGGGGAATTCAAGAGACCCAGTACTTC
TRBV27,-,TRBD1,16,TRBJ2-3,CASSLLDRGRLDTQYF,TGTGCCAGCAGTTTATTGGACAGGGGGAGGTTGGATACGCAGTATTTT
TRBV7-4,many,-,15,TRBJ1-5,CASSARKDSRQPQHF,TGTGCCAGCAGCGCCCGGAAGGACAGCAGACAGCCCCAGCATTTT
TRBV5-1,-,TRBD1,15,TRBJ2-5,CASSLGTGVKETQYF,TGCGCCAGCAGCCTAGGGACAGGGGTAAAAGAGACCCAGTACTTC
TRBV7-2,many,TRBD2,15,TRBJ2-3,CASSFRLAGADTQYF,TGTGCCAGCAGCTTTAGACTAGCCGGCGCAGATACGCAGTATTTT
TRBV28,-,TRBD1,13,TRBJ1-4,CASSLRTGGSLFF,TGTGCCAGCAGTTTGAGAACAGGGGGTTCACTGTTTTTT
TRBV11-2,many,-,13,TRBJ2-7,CASSWGHSYEQYF,TGTGCCAGCAGCTGGGGGCATTCCTACGAGCAGTACTTC
TRBV5-1,many,TRBD1,13,TRBJ2-5,CASRDRGQETQYF,TGCGCCAGCAGGGACAGGGGGCAAGAGACCCAGTACTTC
TRBV11-2,many,-,16,TRBJ2-1,CASSLAIGRPYNEQFF,TGTGCCAGCAGCTTAGCTATCGGGCGCCCCTACAATGAGCAGTTCTTC